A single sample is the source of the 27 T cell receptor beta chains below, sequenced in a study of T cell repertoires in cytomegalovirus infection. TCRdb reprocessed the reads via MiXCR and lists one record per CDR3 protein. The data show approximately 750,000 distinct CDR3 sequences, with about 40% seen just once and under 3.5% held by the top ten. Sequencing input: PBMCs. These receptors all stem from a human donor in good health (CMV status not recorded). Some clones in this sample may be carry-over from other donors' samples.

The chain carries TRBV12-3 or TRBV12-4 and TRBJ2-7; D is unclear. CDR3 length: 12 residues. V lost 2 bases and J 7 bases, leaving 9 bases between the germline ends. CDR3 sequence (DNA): TGTGCCAGCAGTTTAAGGGTATTGGAGCAGTACTTC. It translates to CASSLRVLEQYF.

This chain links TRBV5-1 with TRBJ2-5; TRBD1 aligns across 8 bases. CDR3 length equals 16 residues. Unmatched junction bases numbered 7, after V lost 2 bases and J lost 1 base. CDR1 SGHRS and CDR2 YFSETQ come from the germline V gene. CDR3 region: CASSLGQGSPQETQYF. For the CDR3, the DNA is TGCGCCAGCAGCTTAGGACAGGGATCACCCCAAGAGACCCAGTACTTC.

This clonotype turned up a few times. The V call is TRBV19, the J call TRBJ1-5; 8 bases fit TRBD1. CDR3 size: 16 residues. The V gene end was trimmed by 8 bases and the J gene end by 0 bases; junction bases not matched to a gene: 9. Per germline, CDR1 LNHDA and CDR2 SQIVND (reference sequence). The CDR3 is CASGRTGTYSNQPQHF. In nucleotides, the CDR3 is TGTGCCAGTGGTAGGACAGGGACTTATAGCAATCAGCCCCAGCATTTT.

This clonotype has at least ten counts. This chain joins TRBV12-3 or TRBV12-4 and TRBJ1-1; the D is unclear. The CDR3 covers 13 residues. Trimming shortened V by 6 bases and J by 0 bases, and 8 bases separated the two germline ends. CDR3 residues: CASSPIMNTEAFF. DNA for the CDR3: TGTGCCAGCAGCCCGATAATGAACACTGAAGCTTTCTTT.

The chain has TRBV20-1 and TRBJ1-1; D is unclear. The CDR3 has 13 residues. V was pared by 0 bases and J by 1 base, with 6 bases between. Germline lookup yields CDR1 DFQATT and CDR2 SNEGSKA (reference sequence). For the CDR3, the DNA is TGCAGTGCTAGAGATCCTACGAACACTGAAGCTTTCTTT. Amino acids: CSARDPTNTEAFF.

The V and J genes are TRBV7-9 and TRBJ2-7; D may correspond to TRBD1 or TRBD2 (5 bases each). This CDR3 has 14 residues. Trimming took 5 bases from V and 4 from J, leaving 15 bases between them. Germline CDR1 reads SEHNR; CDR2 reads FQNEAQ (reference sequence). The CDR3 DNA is TGTGCCAGCAGCCGGATTGGGGGAATGTACGAGCAGTACTTC. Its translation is CASSRIGGMYEQYF.

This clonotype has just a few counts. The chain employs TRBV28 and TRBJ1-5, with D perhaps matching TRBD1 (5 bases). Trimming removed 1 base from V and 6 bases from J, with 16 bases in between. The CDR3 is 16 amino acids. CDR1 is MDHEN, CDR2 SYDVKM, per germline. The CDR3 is CASSLSGTVGSQPQHF. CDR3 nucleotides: TGTGCCAGCAGTTTATCCGGGACGGTTGGTAGTCAGCCCCAGCATTTT.

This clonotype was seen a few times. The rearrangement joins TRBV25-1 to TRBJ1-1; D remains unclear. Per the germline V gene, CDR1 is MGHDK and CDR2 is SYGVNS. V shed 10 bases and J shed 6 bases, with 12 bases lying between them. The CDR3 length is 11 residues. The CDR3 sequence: CATFDLAEAFF. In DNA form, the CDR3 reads TGTGCCACCTTTGATCTCGCTGAAGCTTTCTTT.

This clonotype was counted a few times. The CDR3 is CASRSDYSGTDTQYF. CDR3 bases: TGTGCCAGCAGGTCCGACTACAGCGGTACAGATACGCAGTATTTT. The chain links TRBV12-3 or TRBV12-4 to TRBJ2-3, with D perhaps TRBD2 (5 bases). The CDR3 loop spans 15 amino acids. The V end was cut by 6 bases, the J end by 3 bases, with 16 bases between.

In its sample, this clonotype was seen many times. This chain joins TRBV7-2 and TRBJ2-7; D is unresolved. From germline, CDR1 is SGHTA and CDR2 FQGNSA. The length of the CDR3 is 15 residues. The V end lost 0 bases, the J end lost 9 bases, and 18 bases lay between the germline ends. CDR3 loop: CASSLAGSTLLRQYF. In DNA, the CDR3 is TGTGCCAGCAGCTTAGCTGGCAGTACCCTACTACGGCAGTACTTC.

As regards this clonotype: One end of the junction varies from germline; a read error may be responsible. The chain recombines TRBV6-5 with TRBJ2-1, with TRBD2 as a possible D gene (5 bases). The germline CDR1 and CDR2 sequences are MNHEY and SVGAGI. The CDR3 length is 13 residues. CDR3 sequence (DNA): TGTTCCAGCAGTTACTCGAGGGTCCTTGAGGAGTTCTTC. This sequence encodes CSSSYSRVLEEFF.

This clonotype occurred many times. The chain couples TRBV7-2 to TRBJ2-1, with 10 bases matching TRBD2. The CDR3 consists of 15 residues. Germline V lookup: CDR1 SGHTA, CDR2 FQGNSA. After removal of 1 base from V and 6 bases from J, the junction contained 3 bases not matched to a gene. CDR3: CASSLERGGSNEQFF. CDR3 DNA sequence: TGTGCCAGCAGCTTAGAGCGGGGGGGGTCCAATGAGCAGTTCTTC. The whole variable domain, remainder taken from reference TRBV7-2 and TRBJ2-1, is GAGVSQSPSNKVTEKGKDVELRCDPISGHTALYWYRQSLGQGLEFLIYFQGNSAPDKSGLPSDRFSAERTGGSVSTLTIQRTQQEDSAVYLCASSLERGGSNEQFFGPGTRLTVL.

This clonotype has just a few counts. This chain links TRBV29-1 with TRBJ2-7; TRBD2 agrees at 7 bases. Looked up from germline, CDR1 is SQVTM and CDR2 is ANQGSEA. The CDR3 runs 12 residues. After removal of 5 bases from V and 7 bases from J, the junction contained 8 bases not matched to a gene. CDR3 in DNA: TGCAGCGTTACGACTAGCTTTGGGGAGCAGTACTTC. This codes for CSVTTSFGEQYF.

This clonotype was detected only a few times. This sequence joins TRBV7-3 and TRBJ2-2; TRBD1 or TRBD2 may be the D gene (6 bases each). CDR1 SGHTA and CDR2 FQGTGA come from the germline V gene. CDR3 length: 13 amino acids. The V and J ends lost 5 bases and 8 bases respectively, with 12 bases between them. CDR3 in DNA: TGTGCCAGCAGCGCCGGAGGGGGTGGGGAGCTGTTTTTT. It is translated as CASSAGGGGELFF.

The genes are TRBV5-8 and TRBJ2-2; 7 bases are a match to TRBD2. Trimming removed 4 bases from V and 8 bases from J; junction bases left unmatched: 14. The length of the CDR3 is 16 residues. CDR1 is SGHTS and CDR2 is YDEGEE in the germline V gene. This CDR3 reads CASSRGDSFDVGELFF. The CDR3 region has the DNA TGTGCCAGCAGCCGGGGGGATTCTTTTGATGTTGGGGAGCTGTTTTTT.

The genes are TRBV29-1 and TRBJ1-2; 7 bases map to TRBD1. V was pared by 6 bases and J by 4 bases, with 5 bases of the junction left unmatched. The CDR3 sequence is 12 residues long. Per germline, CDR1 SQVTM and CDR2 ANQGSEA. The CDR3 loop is CSVEGQSYGYTF. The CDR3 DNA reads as TGCAGCGTGGAGGGACAGTCCTATGGCTACACCTTC.

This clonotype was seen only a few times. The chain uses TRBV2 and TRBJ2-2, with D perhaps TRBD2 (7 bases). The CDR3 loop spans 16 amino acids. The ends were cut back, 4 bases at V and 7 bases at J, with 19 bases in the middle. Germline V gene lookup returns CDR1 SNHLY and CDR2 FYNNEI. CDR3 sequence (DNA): TGTGCCAGCAGTGCCGACTGGCCGGGGGGCTACGGGGAGCTGTTTTTT. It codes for CASSADWPGGYGELFF. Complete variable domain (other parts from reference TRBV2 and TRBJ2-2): EPEVTQTPSHQVTQMGQEVILRCVPISNHLYFYWYRQILGQKVEFLVSFYNNEISEKSEIFDDQFSVERPDGSNFTLKIRSTKLEDSAMYFCASSADWPGGYGELFFGEGSRLTVL.

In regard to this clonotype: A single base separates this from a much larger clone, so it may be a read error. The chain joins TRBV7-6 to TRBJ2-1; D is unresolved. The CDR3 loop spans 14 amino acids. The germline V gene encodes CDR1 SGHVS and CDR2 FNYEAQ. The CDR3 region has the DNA TGTGCCAGCAGCCCGCGCGGCGGAACTGAGGAGCAGTCCTTC. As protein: CASSPRGGTEEQSF.

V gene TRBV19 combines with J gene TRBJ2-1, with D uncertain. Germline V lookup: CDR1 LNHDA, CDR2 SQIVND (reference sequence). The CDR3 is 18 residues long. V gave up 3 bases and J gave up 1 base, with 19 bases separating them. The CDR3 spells CASSMSASVRKSYNEQFF. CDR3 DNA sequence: TGTGCCAGTAGTATGTCCGCAAGTGTACGGAAATCCTACAATGAGCAGTTCTTC.

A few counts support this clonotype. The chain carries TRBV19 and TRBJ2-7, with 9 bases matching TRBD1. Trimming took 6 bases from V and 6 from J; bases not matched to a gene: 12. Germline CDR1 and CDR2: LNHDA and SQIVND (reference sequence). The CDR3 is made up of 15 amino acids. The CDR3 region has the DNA TGTGCCAGTAGCGCCCCGGGGACAGGGTTGGGCGAGCAGTACTTC. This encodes CASSAPGTGLGEQYF.

The CDR3: CASSQAASATYEQYF. Written as DNA, the CDR3 is TGTGCCAGCAGCCAAGCAGCTAGCGCAACCTACGAGCAGTACTTC. The chain is built from TRBV4-2 and TRBJ2-7; maybe TRBD2 (6 bases). CDR1 LGHNA and CDR2 YNFKEQ come from the germline V gene. V was clipped by 1 base and J by 2 bases, with 12 bases between them. This CDR3 is built from 15 residues.

In DNA, the CDR3 is TGTGCCACCAGTGACTCCCGGGGCCGGCCAAACAATCAGCCCCAGCATTTT. Protein: CATSDSRGRPNNQPQHF. The chain recombines TRBV24-1 with TRBJ1-5, with D perhaps TRBD1 (5 bases). The CDR3 sequence is 17 residues long. The germline V and J ends were trimmed by 4 bases and 3 bases, with 18 bases remaining between them. The germline V gene encodes CDR1 KGHDR and CDR2 SFDVKD.

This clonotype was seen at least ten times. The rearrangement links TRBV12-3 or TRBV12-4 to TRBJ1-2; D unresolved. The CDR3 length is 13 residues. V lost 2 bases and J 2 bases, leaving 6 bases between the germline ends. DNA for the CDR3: TGTGCCAGCAGTTTAACCCTAAACTATGGCTACACCTTC. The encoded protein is CASSLTLNYGYTF.

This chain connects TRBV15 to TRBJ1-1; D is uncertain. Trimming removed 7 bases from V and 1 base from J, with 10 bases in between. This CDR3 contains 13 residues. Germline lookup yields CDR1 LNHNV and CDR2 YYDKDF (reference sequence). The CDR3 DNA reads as TGTGCCACCACCAAAGGCCCGAACACTGAAGCTTTCTTT. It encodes CATTKGPNTEAFF.

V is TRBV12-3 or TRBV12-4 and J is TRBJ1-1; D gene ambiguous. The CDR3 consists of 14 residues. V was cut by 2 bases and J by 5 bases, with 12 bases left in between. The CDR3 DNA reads TGTGCCAGCAGTTTAAACCCTGTAAGTACTGAAGCTTTCTTT. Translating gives CASSLNPVSTEAFF.

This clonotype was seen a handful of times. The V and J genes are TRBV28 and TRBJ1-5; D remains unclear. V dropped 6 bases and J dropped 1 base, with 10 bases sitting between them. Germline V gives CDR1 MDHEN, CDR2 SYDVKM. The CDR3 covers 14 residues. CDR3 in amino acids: CASRPGVSNQPQHF. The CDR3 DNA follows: TGTGCCAGCAGACCCGGGGTAAGCAATCAGCCCCAGCATTTT.

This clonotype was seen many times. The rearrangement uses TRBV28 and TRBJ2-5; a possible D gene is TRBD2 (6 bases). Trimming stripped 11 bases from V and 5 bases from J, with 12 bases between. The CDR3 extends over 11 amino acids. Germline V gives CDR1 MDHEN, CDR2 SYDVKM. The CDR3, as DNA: TGTGCCGTTGGGGCGGGGGAGACCCAGTACTTC. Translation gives CAVGAGETQYF.